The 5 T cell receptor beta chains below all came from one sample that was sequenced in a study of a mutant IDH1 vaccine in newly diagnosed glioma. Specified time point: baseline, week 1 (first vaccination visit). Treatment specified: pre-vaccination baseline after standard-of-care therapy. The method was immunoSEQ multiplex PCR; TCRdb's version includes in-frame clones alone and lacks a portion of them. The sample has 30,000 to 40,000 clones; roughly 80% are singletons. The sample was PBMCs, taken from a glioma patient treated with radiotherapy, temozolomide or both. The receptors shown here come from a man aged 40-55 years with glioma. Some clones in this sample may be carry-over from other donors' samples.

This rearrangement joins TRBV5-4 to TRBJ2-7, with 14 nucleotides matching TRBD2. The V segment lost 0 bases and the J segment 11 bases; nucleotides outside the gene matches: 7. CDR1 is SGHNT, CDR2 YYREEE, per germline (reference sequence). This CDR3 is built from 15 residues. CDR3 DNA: TGTGCCAGCAGCTTGGGGGGACTAGCGGGGGTAAGGGAGTACTTC. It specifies CASSLGGLAGVREYF.

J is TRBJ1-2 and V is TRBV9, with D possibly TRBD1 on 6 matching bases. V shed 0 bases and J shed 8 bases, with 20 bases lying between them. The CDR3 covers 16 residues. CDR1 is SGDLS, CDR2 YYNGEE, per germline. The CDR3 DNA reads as TGTGCCAGCAGCGTAGCTTCCCCTCCAGGGGCTTGGGGCTACACCTTC. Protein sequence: CASSVASPPGAWGYTF.

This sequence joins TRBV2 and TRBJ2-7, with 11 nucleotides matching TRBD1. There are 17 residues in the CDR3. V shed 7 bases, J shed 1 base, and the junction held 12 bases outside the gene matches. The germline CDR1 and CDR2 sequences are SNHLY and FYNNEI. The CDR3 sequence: CASKNRLGQGESYEQYF. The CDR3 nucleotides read TGTGCCAGCAAGAACCGCCTGGGACAGGGGGAGTCCTACGAGCAGTACTTC. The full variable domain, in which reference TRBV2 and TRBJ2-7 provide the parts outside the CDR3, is EPEVTQTPSHQVTQMGQEVILRCVPISNHLYFYWYRQILGQKVEFLVSFYNNEISEKSEIFDDQFSVERPDGSNFTLKIRSTKLEDSAMYFCASKNRLGQGESYEQYFGPGTRLTVT.

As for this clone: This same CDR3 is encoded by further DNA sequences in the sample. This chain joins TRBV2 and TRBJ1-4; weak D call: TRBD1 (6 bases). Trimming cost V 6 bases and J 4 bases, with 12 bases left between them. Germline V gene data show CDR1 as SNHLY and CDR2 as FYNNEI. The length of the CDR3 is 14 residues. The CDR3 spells CASSKQGYNEKLFF. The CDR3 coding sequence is TGTGCCAGCAGCAAACAGGGCTATAATGAAAAACTGTTTTTT.

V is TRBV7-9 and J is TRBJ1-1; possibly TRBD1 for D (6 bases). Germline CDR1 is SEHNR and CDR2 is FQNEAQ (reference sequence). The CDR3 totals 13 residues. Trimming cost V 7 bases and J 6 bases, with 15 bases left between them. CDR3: CASIYTGTPEAFF. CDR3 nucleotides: TGTGCCAGCATATATACAGGGACCCCTGAAGCTTTCTTT.